A single sample gave rise to the 7 T cell receptor beta chains below, sequenced in a study of identical twins. One entry per CDR3 protein results from TCRdb running MiXCR on the 5' RACE reads. This table holds hundreds of thousands of distinct CDR3 sequences, approximately 13% found once. This sample was shared with a second study, whose subject was yellow fever vaccine responses in identical twins.

The specimen was PBMCs. Receptors originate from a woman younger than 30 in good health.

This rearrangement joins TRBV5-1 to TRBJ2-5, with 15 positions matching TRBD2. Trimming took 3 bases from V and 4 from J; bases not matched to a gene: 4. Germline CDR1 and CDR2: SGHRS and YFSETQ. The CDR3 has 16 amino acids. The CDR3 DNA reads as TGCGCCAGCAGCTCCCGGACTAGCGGGGGGGGAGAGACCCAGTACTTC. It translates to CASSSRTSGGGETQYF.

This clonotype has more than one count but fewer than ten. The chain carries TRBV12-3 or TRBV12-4 and TRBJ2-5, with D possibly being TRBD1 or TRBD2 (5 bases each). This CDR3 has 15 amino acids. Trimming shortened V by 6 bases and J by 1 base, and 15 bases separated the two germline ends. CDR3 coding DNA: TGTGCCAGCAGCCCGGGGCAGCTGAGCCAAGAGACCCAGTACTTC. It yields the protein CASSPGQLSQETQYF.

This clonotype showed up many times. The rearrangement uses TRBV24-1 and TRBJ2-7; D unresolved. The CDR3 runs to 12 residues. Trimming pared 5 bases from V and 0 bases from J, leaving 4 bases between. The germline gives CDR1 KGHDR, CDR2 SFDVKD. CDR3 bases: TGTGCCACCAGTGGTAACTCCTACGAGCAGTACTTC. It translates to CATSGNSYEQYF.

This clonotype was seen only a few times. V is TRBV13 and J is TRBJ2-1; the match to TRBD2 covers 8 bases. CDR1 and CDR2 (germline): PRHDT, FYEKMQ (reference sequence). The V gene end was trimmed by 5 bases and the J gene end by 8 bases; junction bases not matched to a gene: 14. The CDR3 runs 16 residues. This CDR3 is CASSPSRAGVLDEQFF. The CDR3 DNA reads TGTGCCAGCAGCCCCAGTCGAGCGGGAGTACTCGATGAGCAGTTCTTC.

This clonotype was seen repeatedly, ten times or more. The chain is built from TRBV18 and TRBJ2-2; 10 positions agree with TRBD1. V gave up 0 bases and J gave up 5 bases; unmatched junction bases: 9. Germline V CDR1 and CDR2: KGHSH, LQKENI. The CDR3 extends over 18 amino acids. As DNA, the CDR3 is TGTGCCAGCTCACCACCGGATGCGTGGACAGGGGGGACCGGGGAGCTGTTTTTT. Translating it yields CASSPPDAWTGGTGELFF.

The chain uses TRBV5-6 and TRBJ2-1; TRBD1 is a possible D gene (6 bases). The CDR3 has 15 residues. V lost 0 bases and J 7 bases, leaving 14 bases between the germline ends. Germline CDR1 SGHDT, CDR2 YYEEEE. The CDR3 loop reads CASSLVWGRRNEQFF. The CDR3 coding sequence is TGTGCCAGCAGCTTGGTATGGGGGCGTAGGAATGAGCAGTTCTTC.

This clonotype occurred a few times. The chain is built from TRBV12-3 or TRBV12-4 and TRBJ2-1; 9 bases agree with TRBD2. After removal of 1 base from V and 5 bases from J, the junction contained 6 bases not matched to a gene. CDR3 size: 16 residues. This CDR3 is CASSLDWREGDNEQFF. The CDR3 nucleotides are TGTGCCAGCAGTTTAGATTGGCGGGAGGGCGACAATGAGCAGTTCTTC.